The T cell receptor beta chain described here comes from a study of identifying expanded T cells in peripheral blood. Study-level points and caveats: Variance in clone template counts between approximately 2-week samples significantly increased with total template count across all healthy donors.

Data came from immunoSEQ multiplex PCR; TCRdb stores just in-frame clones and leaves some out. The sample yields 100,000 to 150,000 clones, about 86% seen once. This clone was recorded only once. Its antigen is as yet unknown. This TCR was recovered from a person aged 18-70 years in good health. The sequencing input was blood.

The CDR3 nucleotides are TGTGCCAGCAGCTTAGCGCAGGACAGGGTTATCACTGAAGCTTTCTTT. Translating gives CASSLAQDRVITEAFF. The genes are TRBV7-6 and TRBJ1-1, with TRBD1 matching over 8 bases. Losses at the gene ends were 0 bases for V and 4 bases for J; bases not matched to a gene: 7. The germline CDR1 and CDR2 sequences are SGHVS and FNYEAQ. This CDR3 is 16 amino acids long.